A single sample gave rise to the 28 T cell receptor beta chains below, sequenced in a study of blood T cells in healthy people across ages. Primers used in a second PCR of about 6 to 11 cycles were a sample-barcoded 5' primer and a J-beta primer mix. One entry per CDR3 protein results from TCRdb running MiXCR on the 5' RACE reads. The sample gives about 970,000 distinct CDR3 sequences, 51% of which show up once; about a fifth is in the top ten. Sequencing was done on a sample of blood. Every receptor here comes from an older woman in good health.

The chain is built from TRBV3-1 and TRBJ2-1; 7 positions agree with TRBD2. The CDR3 is 12 residues long. Germline CDR1 reads LGHDT; CDR2 reads YNNKEL (reference sequence). The V segment lost 4 bases and the J segment 12 bases; nucleotides outside the gene matches: 6. The CDR3 sequence is CASSPERDRQFF. DNA for the CDR3: TGTGCCAGCAGCCCAGAGCGGGACCGGCAGTTCTTC.

This chain links TRBV12-3 or TRBV12-4 with TRBJ2-3; a weak D match, TRBD2 (6 bases). The germline V and J ends were trimmed by 5 bases and 9 bases, with 15 bases remaining between them. CDR3 length: 13 amino acids. The CDR3 spells CASSDNGAGTQYF. In DNA, the CDR3 is TGTGCCAGCAGTGACAATGGCGCGGGGACGCAGTATTTT.

This sequence joins TRBV20-1 and TRBJ2-7; 10 bases match TRBD2. Germline CDR1 DFQATT, CDR2 SNEGSKA (reference sequence). This CDR3 has 14 amino acids. Trimming cost V 1 base and J 6 bases; bases outside gene matches: 6. The CDR3 coding sequence is TGCAGTGCTAGAGTTAGCGGGAGGCTTTCCGAGCAGTACTTC. Translated: CSARVSGRLSEQYF.

The V and J genes are TRBV20-1 and TRBJ2-3; the match to TRBD2 covers 9 bases. The ends lost 3 bases at V and 9 bases at J; junction bases unmatched: 4. This CDR3 is 12 amino acids long. Germline V gene sequence: CDR1 DFQATT, CDR2 SNEGSKA (reference sequence). DNA of the CDR3: TGCAGTGCTAGGCTAGCGGGATTAACGCAGTATTTT. The encoded protein is CSARLAGLTQYF.

The J gene is TRBJ2-4, the V gene TRBV27, with a possible D match to TRBD1 (6 bases). The CDR3 sequence is 14 residues long. CDR1 and CDR2 (germline): MNHEY, SMNVEV (reference sequence). Trimming cost V 6 bases and J 0 bases, with 9 bases left between them. The CDR3 is CASRGQLAKNIQYF. The DNA of the CDR3 is TGTGCCAGCAGGGGACAACTAGCCAAAAACATTCAGTACTTC.

The chain couples TRBV29-1 to TRBJ2-2; D might be TRBD2 (5 bases). CDR3 size: 12 residues. V gave up 1 base and J gave up 6 bases, with 6 bases separating them. CDR1 is SQVTM, CDR2 ANQGSEA, per germline. The DNA for the CDR3 is TGCAGCGTTGAAGGGACTCCCGGGGAGCTGTTTTTT. Amino acid sequence: CSVEGTPGELFF.

This clonotype was detected only a few times. The gene calls are TRBV4-3 and TRBJ2-7; D might be TRBD1 or TRBD2, each matching 5 bases. The V end was cut by 4 bases, the J end by 0 bases, with 16 bases between. The CDR3 is 16 amino acids. CDR1 LGHNA and CDR2 YSLEER come from the germline V gene. In DNA form, the CDR3 reads TGCGCCAGCAGCCGGGGGACCGCGACAAGCTCCTACGAGCAGTACTTC. This translates into CASSRGTATSSYEQYF.

This sequence joins TRBV14 and TRBJ2-7; 8 positions agree with TRBD1. Germline CDR1 and CDR2: SGHDN and FVKESK. The J segment lost 7 bases and the V segment lost 3 bases, leaving 14 bases of the junction unmatched. The CDR3 has 16 residues. The CDR3 is CASSQTFGQGANEQYF. The CDR3 nucleotides are TGTGCCAGCAGCCAGACCTTCGGACAGGGTGCCAATGAGCAGTACTTC.

The genes are TRBV25-1 and TRBJ2-5; unclear D gene. The germline CDR1 and CDR2 sequences are MGHDK and SYGVNS. V lost 6 bases, J lost 11 bases, and 22 bases lay in between. The CDR3 is 14 amino acids. The CDR3 reads CASRGLAANNEQYF. The CDR3 region has the DNA TGTGCCAGCAGGGGCCTTGCGGCTAACAATGAGCAGTACTTC. The variable domain in full, completed from reference TRBV25-1 and TRBJ2-5, reads EADIYQTPRYLVIGTGKKITLECSQTMGHDKMYWYQQDPGMELHLIHYSYGVNSTEKGDLSSESTVSRIRTEHFPLTLESARPSHTSQYLCASRGLAANNEQYFGPGTRLLVL.

The V and J genes are TRBV27 and TRBJ1-6, with 8 positions matching TRBD1. V lost 1 base to trimming and J lost 7 bases; unmatched junction nucleotides: 9. The CDR3 spans 17 residues. The germline V gene has CDR1 MNHEY and CDR2 SMNVEV (reference sequence). The CDR3 loop reads CASSLFFRGTGNSPLHF. Here the CDR3 DNA reads TGTGCCAGCAGTTTATTCTTCCGTGGGACAGGAAATTCACCCCTCCACTTT.

This clonotype was seen a few times. This chain links TRBV7-9 with TRBJ2-1, with TRBD2 matching over 13 bases. The CDR3 consists of 15 residues. Trimming cost V 5 bases and J 9 bases; bases outside gene matches: 7. Per germline, CDR1 SEHNR and CDR2 FQNEAQ (reference sequence). Here the CDR3 DNA reads TGTGCCAGCAGCAAGGGACTAGCGGGATCTTCTGAGCAGTTCTTC. Protein: CASSKGLAGSSEQFF.

The genes are TRBV29-1 and TRBJ2-1; 7 nucleotides agree with TRBD2. The DNA end favors TRBJ2-7, so the J call may be wrong. Germline assignment: CDR1 SQVTM and CDR2 ANQGSEA. The CDR3 covers 11 residues. CDR3 loop: CSVRDYNEQYF. The DNA for the CDR3 is TGCAGCGTGAGGGACTACAATGAGCAGTACTTC.

This clonotype has more than one count but fewer than ten. The chain employs TRBV10-3 and TRBJ2-2, with D hard to call. Germline CDR1 ENHRY, CDR2 SYGVKD. The germline V and J ends were trimmed by 10 bases and 4 bases, with 10 bases remaining between them. CDR3 length equals 12 residues. CDR3 DNA: TGTGCCACCCGGGTCCCCACCGGGGAGCTGTTTTTT. It specifies CATRVPTGELFF.

V is TRBV28 and J is TRBJ2-3; D is perhaps TRBD1 or TRBD2 (8 bases each). In germline, CDR1 is MDHEN, CDR2 SYDVKM. Trimming took off 5 bases at V and 6 bases at J, with 18 bases between the two ends. This CDR3 has 15 residues. CDR3 DNA sequence: TGTGCCAGCAGTCTTAGCGGGACAGGCCGGGATACGCAGTATTTT. Translation gives CASSLSGTGRDTQYF.

This clonotype has just a few counts. The chain has TRBV15 and TRBJ1-5, with no clear D. Germline loops: CDR1 LNHNV, CDR2 YYDKDF (reference sequence). The CDR3 length is 15 residues. V was clipped by 0 bases and J by 0 bases, with 6 bases between them. CDR3 DNA: TGTGCCACCAGCAGAGAGGCTTATAGCAATCAGCCCCAGCATTTT. Its protein is CATSREAYSNQPQHF.

The rearrangement uses TRBV28 and TRBJ1-4, with a possible D match to TRBD1 (5 bases). CDR3 length: 16 amino acids. Germline CDR1 MDHEN, CDR2 SYDVKM. With 4 bases removed from V and 3 bases from J, the gap between germline ends came to 15 bases. CDR3 loop: CASSWGSPGPNEKLFF. CDR3 nucleotides: TGTGCCAGCAGTTGGGGGAGTCCAGGGCCTAATGAAAAACTGTTTTTT.

The gene calls are TRBV12-3 or TRBV12-4 and TRBJ2-3; D is ambiguous. Between the trimmed V and J ends, which lost 3 bases and 2 bases, there was a span of 18 bases. The CDR3 has 17 residues. CDR3 residues: CASSFGLGEQFTDTQYF. The CDR3 DNA reads as TGTGCCAGCAGTTTTGGTTTGGGCGAGCAATTCACAGATACGCAGTATTTT.

The chain is built from TRBV6-1 and TRBJ2-7, with 12 bases lining up with TRBD1. The trim removed 8 bases at V and 1 base at J, leaving 9 bases unmatched. This CDR3 region has 16 residues. Germline loops: CDR1 MNHNS, CDR2 SASEGT. DNA for the CDR3: TGTGCCAGCGGGGACAGGGGGCGAAGGGAATCCTACGAGCAGTACTTC. Translation: CASGDRGRRESYEQYF.

CDR3 in DNA: TGTGCCAGCAGAGGGACTAGCGCCTTCTACGAGCAGTACTTC. This codes for CASRGTSAFYEQYF. The rearrangement uses TRBV12-3 or TRBV12-4 and TRBJ2-7; 10 bases line up with TRBD2. The V and J ends lost 6 bases and 3 bases, in that order; junction bases with no gene match: 5. The CDR3 totals 14 residues.

This rearrangement joins TRBV6-5 to TRBJ2-1; 13 nucleotides agree with TRBD2. The CDR3 is 15 amino acids. The junction had 7 bases not matched to a gene; V was cut back by 6 bases and J by 8 bases. Germline V gene data show CDR1 as MNHEY and CDR2 as SVGAGI. CDR3 nucleotide sequence: TGTGCCAGCAGCCCCGGGACTAGCGGGATCCATGAGCAGTTCTTC. Translation gives CASSPGTSGIHEQFF.

The V gene is TRBV29-1, the J gene TRBJ2-5, with 7 bases identical to TRBD2. The CDR3 contains 13 residues. Germline CDR1 and CDR2: SQVTM and ANQGSEA. Germline trimming cut 6 bases from V and 3 bases from J; bases unmatched to any gene: 7. The CDR3 DNA sequence: TGCAGCGTCGACCGGGACTATGAAGAGACCCAGTACTTC. This sequence encodes CSVDRDYEETQYF.

The V and J genes are TRBV20-1 and TRBJ2-1; 11 nucleotides agree with TRBD2. Per the germline V gene, CDR1 is DFQATT and CDR2 is SNEGSKA (reference sequence). V shed 1 base and J 6 bases; nucleotides not matched to a gene: 2. The length of the CDR3 is 14 residues. CDR3 sequence (DNA): TGCAGTGCTAGAGTTAGCGGGAGGGCCAATGAGCAGTTCTTC. This sequence encodes CSARVSGRANEQFF.

CDR3 DNA sequence: TGCAGTGCCGGAATTGAGGGAGGGCCCTCAGGCGATACGCAGTATTTT. As protein: CSAGIEGGPSGDTQYF. The chain uses TRBV20-1 and TRBJ2-3; the match to TRBD2 covers 7 bases. The V segment lost 6 bases and the J segment 6 bases; nucleotides outside the gene matches: 18. The CDR3 contains 16 residues. The germline V gene has CDR1 DFQATT and CDR2 SNEGSKA (reference sequence).

A single count supports this clonotype. A read error may explain this, as a much larger clone is one base away. The chain employs TRBV29-1 and TRBJ2-7, with a weak D call TRBD1 (5 bases). There are 11 residues in the CDR3. V lost 6 bases, J lost 5 bases, and 11 bases lay in between. The germline gives CDR1 SQVTM, CDR2 ANQGSEA. CDR3 sequence reads: CSVSARDEQYF. As DNA, the CDR3 is TGCAGCGTCTCCGCCAGGGACGAGCAGTACTTC.

This clonotype came up a few times. This sequence joins TRBV7-7 and TRBJ2-5, with D possibly TRBD2 on 6 matching bases. Trimming removed 1 base from V and 5 bases from J, with 17 bases in between. Germline V gives CDR1 SSHAT, CDR2 FNYEAQ (reference sequence). The CDR3 is 16 residues long. The CDR3 nucleotides are TGTGCCAGCAGCTTAGATACTCGCGGGATAGGGGAGACCCAGTACTTC. It codes for CASSLDTRGIGETQYF.

This clonotype was detected only a few times. The CDR3 protein is CASSPLSGGSTDTQYF. As DNA, the CDR3 is TGTGCCAGCAGCCCCCTGAGTGGCGGGAGCACAGATACGCAGTATTTT. The chain has TRBV7-9 and TRBJ2-3; D possibly corresponds to TRBD2 (5 bases). Germline-derived CDR1 and CDR2 are SEHNR and FQNEAQ (reference sequence). This CDR3 is built from 16 residues. V lost 5 bases and J lost 0, with 15 bases in between.

This clonotype was counted a few times. J is TRBJ2-5 and V is TRBV11-2, with TRBD2 identical over 9 bases. Trimming removed 2 bases from V and 4 bases from J; junction bases left unmatched: 5. CDR1 and CDR2 from the germline V gene are SGHAT and FQNNGV. CDR3 length: 15 residues. The CDR3 bases are TGTGCCAGCAGCTTACTTATTAGCGGGAGAGAGACCCAGTACTTC. The encoded protein is CASSLLISGRETQYF.

V is TRBV7-9 and J is TRBJ2-1, with D tentatively TRBD1 (6 bases). Germline V CDR1 and CDR2: SEHNR, FQNEAQ (reference sequence). V was cut by 1 base and J by 3 bases, with 10 bases left in between. This CDR3 is built from 15 residues. The CDR3 bases are TGTGCCAGCAGCTTAGAACAGGGAAACTACAATGAGCAGTTCTTC. Residues: CASSLEQGNYNEQFF.